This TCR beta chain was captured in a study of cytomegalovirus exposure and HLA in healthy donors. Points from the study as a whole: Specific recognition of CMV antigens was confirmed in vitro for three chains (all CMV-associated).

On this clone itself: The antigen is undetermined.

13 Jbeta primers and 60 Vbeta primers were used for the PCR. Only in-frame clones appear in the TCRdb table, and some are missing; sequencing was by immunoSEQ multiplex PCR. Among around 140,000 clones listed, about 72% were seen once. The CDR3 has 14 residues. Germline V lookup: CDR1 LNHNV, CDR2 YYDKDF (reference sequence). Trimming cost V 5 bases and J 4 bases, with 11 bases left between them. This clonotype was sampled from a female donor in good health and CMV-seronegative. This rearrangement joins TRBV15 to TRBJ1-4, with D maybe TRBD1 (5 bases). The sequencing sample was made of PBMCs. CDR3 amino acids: CATSVGQSNEKLFF. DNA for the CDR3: TGTGCCACCAGCGTGGGGCAGAGTAATGAAAAACTGTTTTTT.